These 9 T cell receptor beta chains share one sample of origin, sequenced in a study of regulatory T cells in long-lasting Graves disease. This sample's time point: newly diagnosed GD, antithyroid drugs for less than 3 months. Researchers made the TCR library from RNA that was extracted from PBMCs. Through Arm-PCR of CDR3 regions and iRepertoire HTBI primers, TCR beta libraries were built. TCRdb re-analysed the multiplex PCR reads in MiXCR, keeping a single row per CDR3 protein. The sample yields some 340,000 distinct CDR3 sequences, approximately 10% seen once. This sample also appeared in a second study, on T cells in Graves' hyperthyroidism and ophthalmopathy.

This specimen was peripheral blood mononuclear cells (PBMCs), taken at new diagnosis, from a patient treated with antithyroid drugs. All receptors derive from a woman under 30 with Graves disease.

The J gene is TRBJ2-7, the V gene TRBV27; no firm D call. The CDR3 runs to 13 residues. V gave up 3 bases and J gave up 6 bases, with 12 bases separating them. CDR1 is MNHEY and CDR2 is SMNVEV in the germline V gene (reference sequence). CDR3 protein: CASSFSVGAEQYF. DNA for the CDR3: TGTGCCAGCAGTTTTAGTGTGGGTGCCGAGCAGTACTTC.

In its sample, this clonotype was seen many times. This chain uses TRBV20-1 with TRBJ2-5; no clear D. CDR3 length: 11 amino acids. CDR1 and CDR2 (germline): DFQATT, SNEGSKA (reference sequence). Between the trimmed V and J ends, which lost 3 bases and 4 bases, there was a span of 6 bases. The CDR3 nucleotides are TGCAGTGCTAGGGTGATAGAGACCCAGTACTTC. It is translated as CSARVIETQYF.

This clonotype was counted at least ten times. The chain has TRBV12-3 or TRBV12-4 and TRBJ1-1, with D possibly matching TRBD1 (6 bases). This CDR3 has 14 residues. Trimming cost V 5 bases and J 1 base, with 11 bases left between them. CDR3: CASSKGHPNTEAFF. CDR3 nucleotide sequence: TGTGCCAGCAGTAAGGGACACCCGAACACTGAAGCTTTCTTT.

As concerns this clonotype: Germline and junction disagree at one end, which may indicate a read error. The CDR3 DNA is TGTGCTAGTGGTCCTCCAGTCGAAGAGGCCCAGTACTTC. Residues: CASGPPVEEAQYF. This chain connects TRBV12-5 to TRBJ2-5; no reliable D call. Germline CDR1 reads LGHNT; CDR2 reads FRNRAP. The CDR3 spans 13 residues.

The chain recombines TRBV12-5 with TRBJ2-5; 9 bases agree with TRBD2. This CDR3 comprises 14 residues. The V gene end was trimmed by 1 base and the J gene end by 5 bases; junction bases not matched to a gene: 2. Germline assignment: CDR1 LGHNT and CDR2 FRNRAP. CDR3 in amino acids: CASGLGLAEETQYF. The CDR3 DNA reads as TGTGCTAGTGGTTTGGGACTAGCGGAGGAGACCCAGTACTTC.

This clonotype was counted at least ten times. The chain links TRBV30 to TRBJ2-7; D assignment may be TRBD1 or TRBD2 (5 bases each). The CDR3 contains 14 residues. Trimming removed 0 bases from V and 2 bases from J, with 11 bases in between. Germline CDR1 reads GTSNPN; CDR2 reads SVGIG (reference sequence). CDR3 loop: CAWSVGTITYEQYF. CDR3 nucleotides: TGTGCCTGGAGTGTAGGGACGATTACCTACGAGCAGTACTTC.

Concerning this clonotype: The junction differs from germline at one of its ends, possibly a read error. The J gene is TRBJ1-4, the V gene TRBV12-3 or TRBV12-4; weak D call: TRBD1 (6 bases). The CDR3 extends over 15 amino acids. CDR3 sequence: CASGPGGATNEKLSF. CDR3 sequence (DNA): TGTGCCAGCGGCCCCGGGGGCGCAACTAATGAAAAACTGTCTTTT.

CDR3 protein: CASSLGLAGGERFF. For the CDR3, the DNA is TGTGCCAGCAGTTTGGGACTAGCGGGAGGGGAAAGGTTCTTC. The V and J genes are TRBV25-1 and TRBJ2-1; 16 bases line up with TRBD2. Losses at the gene ends were 5 bases for V and 15 bases for J; bases not matched to a gene: 7. Germline V gene sequence: CDR1 MGHDK, CDR2 SYGVNS. There are 14 residues in the CDR3.

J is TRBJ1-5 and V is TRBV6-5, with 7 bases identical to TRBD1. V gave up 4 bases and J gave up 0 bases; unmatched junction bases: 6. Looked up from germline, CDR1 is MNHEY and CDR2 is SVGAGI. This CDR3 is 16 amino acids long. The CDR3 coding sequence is TGTGCCAGCAGTTCCAGCAGGGGGGATAGCAATCAGCCCCAGCATTTT. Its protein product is CASSSSRGDSNQPQHF.